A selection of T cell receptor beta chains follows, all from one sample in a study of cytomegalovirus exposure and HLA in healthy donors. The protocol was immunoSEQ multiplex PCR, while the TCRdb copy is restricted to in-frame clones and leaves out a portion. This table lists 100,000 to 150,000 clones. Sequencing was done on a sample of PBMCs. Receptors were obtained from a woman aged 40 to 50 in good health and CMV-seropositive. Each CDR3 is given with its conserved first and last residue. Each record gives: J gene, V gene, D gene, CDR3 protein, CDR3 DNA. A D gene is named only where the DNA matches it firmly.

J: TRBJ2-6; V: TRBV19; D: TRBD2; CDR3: CASSPGTSGSTGANVLTF; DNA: TGTGCCAGTAGTCCCGGGACTAGCGGGAGTACTGGGGCCAACGTCCTGACTTTC
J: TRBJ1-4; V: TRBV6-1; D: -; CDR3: CASSDFSAGEKLFF; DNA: TGTGCCAGCAGTGATTTTTCGGCGGGTGAAAAACTGTTTTTT
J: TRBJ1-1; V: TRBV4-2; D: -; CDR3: CASSLQGDTEAFF; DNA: TGTGCCAGCAGCCTACAGGGTGACACTGAAGCTTTCTTT
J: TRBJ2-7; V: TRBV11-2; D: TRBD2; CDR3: CASSSLAGVGEQYF; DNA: TGTGCCAGCAGCTCTCTAGCGGGAGTTGGTGAGCAGTACTTC
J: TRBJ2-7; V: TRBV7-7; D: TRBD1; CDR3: CASSYGQGGYEQYF; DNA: TGTGCCAGCAGCTACGGACAGGGGGGATACGAGCAGTACTTC
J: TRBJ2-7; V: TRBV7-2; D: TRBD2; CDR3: CASSLFGTSANSYEQYF; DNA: TGTGCCAGCAGCTTATTTGGGACTAGCGCTAACTCCTACGAGCAGTACTTC
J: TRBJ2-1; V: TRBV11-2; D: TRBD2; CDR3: CASSLSGLVGSNEQFF; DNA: TGTGCCAGCAGCCTCAGTGGACTAGTGGGAAGCAATGAGCAGTTCTTC
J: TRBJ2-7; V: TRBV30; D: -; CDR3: CAWSLGVTYEQYF; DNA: TGTGCCTGGAGTTTGGGCGTCACCTACGAGCAGTACTTC
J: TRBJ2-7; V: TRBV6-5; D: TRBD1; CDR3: CASTPGRQGHSVKYF; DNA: TGTGCCAGCACCCCAGGCCGACAGGGGCATAGTGTAAAGTACTTC
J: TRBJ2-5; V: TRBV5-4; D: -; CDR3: CASSLSSSKETQYF; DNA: TGTGCCAGCAGCTTGTCATCCAGTAAAGAGACCCAGTACTTC
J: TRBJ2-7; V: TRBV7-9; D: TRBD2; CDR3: CASRGTSDPSYEQYF; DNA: TGTGCCAGCAGGGGGACTAGCGACCCGTCCTACGAGCAGTACTTC
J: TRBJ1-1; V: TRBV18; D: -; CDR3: CASSNTGPTEAFF; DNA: TGTGCCAGCTCAAACACAGGGCCCACTGAAGCTTTCTTT
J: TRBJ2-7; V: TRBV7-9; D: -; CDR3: CASSFGQRSYEQYF; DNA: TGTGCCAGCAGCTTCGGACAGCGCTCCTACGAGCAGTACTTC
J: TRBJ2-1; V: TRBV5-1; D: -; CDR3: CASSLEETALRGNEQFF; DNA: TGCGCCAGCAGCTTGGAGGAGACAGCTTTACGAGGCAATGAGCAGTTCTTC
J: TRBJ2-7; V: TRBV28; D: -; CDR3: CASTPGHTYEQYF; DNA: TGTGCCAGCACGCCGGGACATACTTACGAGCAGTACTTC
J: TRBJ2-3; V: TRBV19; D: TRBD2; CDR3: CASTSSGRGLDTDTQYF; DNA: TGTGCCAGTACCTCTAGCGGGAGGGGCCTTGACACAGATACGCAGTATTTT
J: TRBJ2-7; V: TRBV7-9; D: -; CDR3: CASSERAVGYEQYF; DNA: TGTGCCAGCAGCGAGAGGGCCGTCGGCTACGAGCAGTACTTC
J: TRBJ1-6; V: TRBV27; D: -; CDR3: CASSLSRGAGNSPLHF; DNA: TGTGCCAGCAGTTTAAGTAGGGGCGCAGGGAATTCACCCCTCCACTTT